These T cell receptor beta chains were read from a single sample in a study of monozygotic twins with cystic fibrosis. Sequenced by immunoSEQ multiplex PCR; TCRdb stores in-frame clones only, minus some. The sample holds over 25,000 clones, roughly 90% seen once. Sequencing was carried out using blood. These receptors originate from a girl aged 2 to 9 with cystic fibrosis. Both conserved end residues are trimmed from each CDR3. Fields, in order: J gene, clone size, CDR3 length, D gene, V gene, CDR3 protein. D genes are given only for firm matches. Some rows mark clone size as missing; the rest say once, few, many or name a class of expanded clone.

J: TRBJ1-6; size: -; length: 13; D: -; V: TRBV2; CDR3: ASSGWAPYNSPLH
J: TRBJ1-1; size: -; length: 11; D: -; V: TRBV4-1; CDR3: ASSQAVNTEAF
J: TRBJ1-1; size: -; length: 13; D: -; V: TRBV5-4; CDR3: ASSLDGRKNTEAF
J: TRBJ1-3; size: -; length: 13; D: -; V: TRBV9; CDR3: ASSVEGQIGNTIY
J: TRBJ2-2; size: once; length: 11; D: -; V: TRBV5-4; CDR3: ASSLGGTGELF
J: TRBJ1-4; size: -; length: 13; D: TRBD1; V: TRBV5-8; CDR3: ASSPGTANNEKLF
J: TRBJ2-5; size: -; length: 13; D: -; V: TRBV28; CDR3: ASRLDSRRQETQY
J: TRBJ1-1; size: -; length: 15; D: TRBD1; V: TRBV5-1; CDR3: ASSLPEHRGGKTEAF
J: TRBJ2-1; size: -; length: 18; D: TRBD2; V: TRBV28; CDR3: ASSLYGTSGQTSSYNEQF
J: TRBJ2-1; size: -; length: 12; D: TRBD2; V: TRBV28; CDR3: ASVLAGSYNEQF
J: TRBJ1-5; size: -; length: 13; D: -; V: TRBV5-5; CDR3: ASSQGEFSNQPQH
J: TRBJ2-3; size: -; length: 10; D: -; V: TRBV7-8; CDR3: ASTQGGGAQY
J: TRBJ1-1; size: -; length: 13; D: -; V: TRBV6-5; CDR3: ASSYSRQMNTEAF
J: TRBJ1-5; size: -; length: 12; D: TRBD1; V: TRBV7-2; CDR3: ASSSLRGYQPQH
J: TRBJ2-7; size: -; length: 12; D: -; V: TRBV7-2; CDR3: ASSFSGSDYEQY
J: TRBJ2-1; size: -; length: 13; D: -; V: TRBV30; CDR3: AWSSGPSRGDEQF
J: TRBJ1-5; size: -; length: 13; D: TRBD1; V: TRBV5-8; CDR3: ASSLGTGINQPQH
J: TRBJ2-1; size: -; length: 12; D: -; V: TRBV30; CDR3: AWSAGTGGDEQF
J: TRBJ2-5; size: -; length: 13; D: TRBD1; V: TRBV6-5; CDR3: ASSLGQGGGETQY
J: TRBJ2-7; size: -; length: 13; D: TRBD1; V: TRBV2; CDR3: ASSEGTGGIWEQY
J: TRBJ2-1; size: -; length: 13; D: -; V: TRBV2; CDR3: ASSVEWVFYNEQF
J: TRBJ1-1; size: -; length: 12; D: TRBD1; V: TRBV6-4; CDR3: ASSPTGGGTEAF
J: TRBJ2-7; size: -; length: 9; D: -; V: TRBV29-1; CDR3: SVGTPNEQY
J: TRBJ1-6; size: -; length: 15; D: TRBD1; V: TRBV5-4; CDR3: ASSIEYGTGYNSPLH
J: TRBJ2-2; size: -; length: 12; D: -; V: TRBV29-1; CDR3: SVELGHGAGELF
J: TRBJ2-5; size: -; length: 14; D: -; V: TRBV14; CDR3: ASSQVVRSKGETQY
J: TRBJ2-7; size: -; length: 11; D: -; V: TRBV5-1; CDR3: ASKGESFHEQY
J: TRBJ1-5; size: -; length: 13; D: -; V: TRBV5-1; CDR3: ASSVTGQDNQPQH
J: TRBJ1-1; size: -; length: 9; D: -; V: TRBV2; CDR3: ASTESAEAF
J: TRBJ1-1; size: -; length: 12; D: -; V: TRBV2; CDR3: ASSARTMNTEAF
J: TRBJ2-7; size: -; length: 15; D: TRBD2; V: TRBV30; CDR3: AWSHSGTSGGSYEQY
J: TRBJ2-6; size: -; length: 16; D: TRBD1; V: TRBV5-4; CDR3: ASRLQDRGEPGANVLT
J: TRBJ2-7; size: -; length: 16; D: TRBD2; V: TRBV7-2; CDR3: ASSLSPVLAGKPYEQY
J: TRBJ2-7; size: -; length: 11; D: -; V: TRBV28; CDR3: ASSLASSYEQY
J: TRBJ1-2; size: -; length: 13; D: TRBD1; V: TRBV5-1; CDR3: ASSLAGGDGNGYT
J: TRBJ2-7; size: -; length: 15; D: -; V: TRBV11-2; CDR3: ASSSAAIGGPTYEQY
J: TRBJ2-7; size: -; length: 13; D: -; V: TRBV6-1; CDR3: ASSGRGDGSYEQY
J: TRBJ1-5; size: few; length: 14; D: -; V: TRBV5-5; CDR3: ASSFTGANSNQPQH
J: TRBJ2-7; size: few; length: 11; D: -; V: TRBV15; CDR3: ATSNRPYYEQY
J: TRBJ1-6; size: once; length: 14; D: -; V: TRBV19; CDR3: ASSIGGRPGDSPLH
J: TRBJ1-6; size: few; length: 12; D: -; V: TRBV27; CDR3: ASSLRQGVGPLH
J: TRBJ2-2; size: -; length: 12; D: -; V: TRBV19; CDR3: ASSIDGLTGELF
J: TRBJ2-3; size: -; length: 12; D: -; V: TRBV7-2; CDR3: ASSLGSGTDTQY
J: TRBJ1-5; size: -; length: 12; D: -; V: TRBV2; CDR3: ASSEADGSQPQH
J: TRBJ1-3; size: -; length: 12; D: -; V: TRBV4-2; CDR3: ASSQASSGNTIY
J: TRBJ2-1; size: -; length: 11; D: -; V: TRBV5-6; CDR3: ASRKSRYNEQF
J: TRBJ2-1; size: -; length: 13; D: -; V: TRBV11-2; CDR3: ASSQGPGLYNEQF
J: TRBJ2-7; size: few; length: 11; D: -; V: TRBV6-1; CDR3: ASSIGVNYEQY
J: TRBJ2-7; size: few; length: 15; D: -; V: TRBV7-8; CDR3: ASSLALDTKSLYEQY
J: TRBJ1-2; size: -; length: 14; D: TRBD1; V: TRBV19; CDR3: ASSRGTDPRSYGYT
J: TRBJ2-7; size: -; length: 14; D: TRBD2; V: TRBV11-1; CDR3: ASSLGASGISYEQY